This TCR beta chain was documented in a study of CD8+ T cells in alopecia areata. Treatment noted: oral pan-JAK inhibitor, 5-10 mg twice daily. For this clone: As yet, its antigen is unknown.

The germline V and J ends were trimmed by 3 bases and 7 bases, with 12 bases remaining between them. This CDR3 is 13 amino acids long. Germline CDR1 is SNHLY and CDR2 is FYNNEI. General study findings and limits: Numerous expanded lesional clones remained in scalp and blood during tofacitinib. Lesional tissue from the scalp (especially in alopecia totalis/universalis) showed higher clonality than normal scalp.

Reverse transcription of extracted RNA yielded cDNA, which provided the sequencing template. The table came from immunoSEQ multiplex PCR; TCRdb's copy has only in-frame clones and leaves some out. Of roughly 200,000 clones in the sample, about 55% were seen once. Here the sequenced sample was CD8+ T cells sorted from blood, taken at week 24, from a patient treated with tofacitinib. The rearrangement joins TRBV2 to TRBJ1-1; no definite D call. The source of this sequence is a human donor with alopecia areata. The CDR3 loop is CASSDVSYNEAFF. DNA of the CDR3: TGTGCCAGCAGTGATGTCTCCTACAATGAAGCTTTCTTT.